The T cell receptor (beta chain) described here comes from a study of CD8+ T cells in alopecia areata (dated by TCRdb to 2016 to 2019). Context from the whole study: To study T cell clonal expansion in alopecia areata, the researchers applied high-throughput TCRbeta sequencing to both the C3H/HeJ mouse model and human patients. In humans, TCRbeta sequencing was performed on scalp tissue and on sorted CD4+ and CD8+ peripheral blood T cells from healthy controls and from patients with patchy or totalis/universalis alopecia areata. Clonality in the scalp was compared among normal scalp (n=4), patchy alopecia areata scalp (n=8), and alopecia totalis/universalis scalp (n=8). RNA was obtained with the PAXgene miRNA kit for fixed scalp, the miRNeasy kit for PBMCs, and the RNeasy kit for mouse skin. TCRbeta CDR3 regions were amplified by immunoSEQ multiplex PCR with 35 Vbeta forward and 13 Jbeta reverse primers.

The library was produced with the immunoSEQ multiplex PCR assay. RNA was extracted from all samples and reverse transcribed into cDNA as template for TCR sequencing. SuperScript III was used for first-strand cDNA synthesis, primed with a 2:1 mix of oligo-dT and random hexamers. A synthetic immune receptor repertoire was used to gauge amplification bias, and whatever bias remained was removed computationally. The paper's processing steps were these. Raw reads were preprocessed to remove errors, and CDR3 was defined according to IMGT conventions as the region from the conserved cysteine to phenylalanine. Clonality was calculated as 1 minus Shannon entropy normalized by log2 of the number of productive unique TCRs. Whether scalp clones were CD4 or CD8 was inferred by matching scalp TCRbeta sequences against CD4 and CD8 repertoires sorted from blood. TCRdb obtained this table from immuneACCESS and retained in-frame rearrangements with V and J assigned. These tables miss some clones; where compared with another copy, unresolved V genes account for less than half of the shortfall, and the remainder is unexplained. The DNA gave D and trimming, while V, J and clone size come from that table. This sample is represented by about 110,000 clones; under 65% of them were singletons. Around 23% of the sample rests with the top ten.

V is reduced by 1 base and J by 1 base, leaving a spacing of 10 bases between them. The germline V gene sets CDR1 to SGHDN and CDR2 to FVKESK. Counted from cysteine to phenylalanine, this CDR3 has 16 amino acids. The CDR3 DNA has 48 bases and is translated from base 1. Lesional scalp punch biopsies and peripheral blood were obtained from alopecia areata patients. After PBMCs were isolated by density centrifugation and stained for CD3, CD4 and CD8, a FACSAria was used to sort CD4+ and CD8+ T cells. Alopecia areata patients who were not treated were recruited through a multicenter biomarker study. In four or five patients from the biomarker study, the blood CD8+ T cells went through an additional sort into NKG2D-low and NKG2D-high fractions. Here is what the overall study found, with its caveats: Compared with normal scalp, lesional scalp, particularly in alopecia totalis/universalis, had higher clonality and more expanded CD8+ clones, which suggests antigenic drive. Shared TCR sequences between patients were less evident than in mice, which may be partly attributable to HLA diversity in the patient population. Unlike mouse skin, where gammadelta T cells dominate, normal human skin contains resident alphabeta T cells that get sequenced too, which complicates analysis of the scalp TCR repertoire.

To note about this clone: The antigen it binds to is not known. No base quality information exists; no much larger clone differs at one position.

This chain joins TRBV14 to TRBJ2-2; the D gene is unclear. This TCR was recovered from a human donor with alopecia areata. Sequenced input: NKG2D-low CD8+ T cells sorted from blood. What this sample's cell subset or site label stands for: sorted CD8+ NKG2D-low blood T cells. The DNA sequence follows: TGTGCCAGCAGCCAAGTTATCCTGGGGAACACCGGGGAGCTGTTTTTT. Its protein product is CASSQVILGNTGELFF.